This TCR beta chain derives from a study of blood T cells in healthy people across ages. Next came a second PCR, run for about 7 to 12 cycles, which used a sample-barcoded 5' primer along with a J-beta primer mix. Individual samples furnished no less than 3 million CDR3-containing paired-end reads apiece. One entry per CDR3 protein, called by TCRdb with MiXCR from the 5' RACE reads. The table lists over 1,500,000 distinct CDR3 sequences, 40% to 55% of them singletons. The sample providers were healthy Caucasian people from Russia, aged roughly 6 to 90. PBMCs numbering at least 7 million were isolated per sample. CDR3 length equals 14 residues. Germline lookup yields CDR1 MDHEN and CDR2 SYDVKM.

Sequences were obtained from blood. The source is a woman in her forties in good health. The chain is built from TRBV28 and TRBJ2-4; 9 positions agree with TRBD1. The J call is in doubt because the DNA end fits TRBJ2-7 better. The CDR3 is CASTVGQGPYEQYF. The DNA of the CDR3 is TGTGCCAGCACTGTCGGACAGGGGCCCTACGAGCAGTACTTC.